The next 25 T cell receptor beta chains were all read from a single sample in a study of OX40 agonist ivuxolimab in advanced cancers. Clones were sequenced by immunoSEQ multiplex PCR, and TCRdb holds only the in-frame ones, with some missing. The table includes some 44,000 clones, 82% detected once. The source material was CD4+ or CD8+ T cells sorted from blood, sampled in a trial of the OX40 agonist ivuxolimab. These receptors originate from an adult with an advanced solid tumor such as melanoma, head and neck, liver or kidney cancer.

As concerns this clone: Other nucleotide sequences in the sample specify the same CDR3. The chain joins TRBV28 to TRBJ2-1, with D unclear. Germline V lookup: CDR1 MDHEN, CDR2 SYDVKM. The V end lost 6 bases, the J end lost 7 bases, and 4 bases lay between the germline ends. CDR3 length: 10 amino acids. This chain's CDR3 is CASSDNEQFF. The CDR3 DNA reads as TGTGCCAGCAGCGATAATGAGCAGTTCTTC.

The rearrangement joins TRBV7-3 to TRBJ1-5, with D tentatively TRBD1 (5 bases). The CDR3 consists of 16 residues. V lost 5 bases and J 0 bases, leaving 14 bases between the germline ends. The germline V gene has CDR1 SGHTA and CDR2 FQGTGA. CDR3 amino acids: CASSPQGVHSNQPQHF. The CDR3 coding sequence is TGTGCCAGCAGCCCGCAGGGTGTGCATAGCAATCAGCCCCAGCATTTT.

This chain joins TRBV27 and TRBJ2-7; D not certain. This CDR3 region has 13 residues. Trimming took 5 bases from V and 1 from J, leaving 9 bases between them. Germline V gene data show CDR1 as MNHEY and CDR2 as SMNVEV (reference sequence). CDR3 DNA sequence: TGTGCCAGCAGTCTAATGGGGTCCTACGAGCAGTACTTC. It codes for CASSLMGSYEQYF.

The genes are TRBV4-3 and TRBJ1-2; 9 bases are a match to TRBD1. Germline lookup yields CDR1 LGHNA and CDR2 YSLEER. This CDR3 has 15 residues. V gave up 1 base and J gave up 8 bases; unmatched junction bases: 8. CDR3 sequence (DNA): TGCGCCAGCAGCCAAGCAGCCGGGACAGGGAGCGGCTACACCTTC. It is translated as CASSQAAGTGSGYTF.

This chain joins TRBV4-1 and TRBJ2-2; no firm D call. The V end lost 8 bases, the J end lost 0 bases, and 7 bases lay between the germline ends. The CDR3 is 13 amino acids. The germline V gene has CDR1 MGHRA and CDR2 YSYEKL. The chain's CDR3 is CASSSPNTGELFF. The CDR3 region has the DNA TGCGCCAGCTCCAGTCCGAACACCGGGGAGCTGTTTTTT.

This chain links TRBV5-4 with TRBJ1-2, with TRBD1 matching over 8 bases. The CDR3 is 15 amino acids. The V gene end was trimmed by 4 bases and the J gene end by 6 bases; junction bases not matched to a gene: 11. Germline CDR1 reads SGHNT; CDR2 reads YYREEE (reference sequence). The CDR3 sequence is CASSAAQGGSHGYTF. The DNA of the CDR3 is TGTGCCAGCAGCGCAGCACAGGGGGGTAGTCATGGCTACACCTTC.

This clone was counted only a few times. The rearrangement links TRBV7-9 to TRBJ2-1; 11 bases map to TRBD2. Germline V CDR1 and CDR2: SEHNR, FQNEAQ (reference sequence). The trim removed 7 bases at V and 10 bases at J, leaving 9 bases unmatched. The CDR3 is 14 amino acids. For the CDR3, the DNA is TGTGCCAGCATGCTGGGGACTAGCGGATTAGAGCAGTTCTTC. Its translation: CASMLGTSGLEQFF.

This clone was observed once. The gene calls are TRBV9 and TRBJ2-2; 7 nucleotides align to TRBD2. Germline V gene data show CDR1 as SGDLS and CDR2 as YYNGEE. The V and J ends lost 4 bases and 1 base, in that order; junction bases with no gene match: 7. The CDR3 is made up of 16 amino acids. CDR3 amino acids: CASSWGGDLNTGELFF. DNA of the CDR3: TGTGCCAGCAGCTGGGGAGGGGACCTGAACACCGGGGAGCTGTTTTTT.

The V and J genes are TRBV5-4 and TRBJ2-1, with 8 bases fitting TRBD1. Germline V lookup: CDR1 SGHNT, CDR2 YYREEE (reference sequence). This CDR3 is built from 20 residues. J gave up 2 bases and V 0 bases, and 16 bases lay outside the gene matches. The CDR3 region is CASSLALDRVYSGAYNEQFF. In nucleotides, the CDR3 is TGTGCCAGCAGCTTGGCCTTGGACAGGGTTTACTCGGGCGCCTACAATGAGCAGTTCTTC. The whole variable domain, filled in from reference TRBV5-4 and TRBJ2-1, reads ETGVTQSPTHLIKTRGQQVTLRCSSQSGHNTVSWYQQALGQGPQFIFQYYREEENGRGNFPPRFSGLQFPNYSSELNVNALELDDSALYLCASSLALDRVYSGAYNEQFFGPGTRLTVL.

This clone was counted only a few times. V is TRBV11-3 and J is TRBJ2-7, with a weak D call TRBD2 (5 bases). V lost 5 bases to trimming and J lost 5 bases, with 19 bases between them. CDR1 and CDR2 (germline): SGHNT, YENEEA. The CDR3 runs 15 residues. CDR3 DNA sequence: TGTGCCAGCAGCACCCGTCTGGGTAGCGCAGACGAGCAGTACTTC. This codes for CASSTRLGSADEQYF.

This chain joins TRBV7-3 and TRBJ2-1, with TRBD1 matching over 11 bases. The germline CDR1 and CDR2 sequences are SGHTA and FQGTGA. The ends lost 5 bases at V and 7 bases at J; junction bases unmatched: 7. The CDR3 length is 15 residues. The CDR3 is CASSQGQGAGNEQFF. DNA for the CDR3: TGTGCCAGCAGCCAAGGACAGGGGGCAGGGAATGAGCAGTTCTTC. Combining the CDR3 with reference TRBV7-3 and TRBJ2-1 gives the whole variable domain GAGVSQTPSNKVTEKGKYVELRCDPISGHTALYWYRQSLGQGPEFLIYFQGTGAADDSGLPNDRFFAVRPEGSVSTLKIQRTERGDSAVYLCASSQGQGAGNEQFFGPGTRLTVL.

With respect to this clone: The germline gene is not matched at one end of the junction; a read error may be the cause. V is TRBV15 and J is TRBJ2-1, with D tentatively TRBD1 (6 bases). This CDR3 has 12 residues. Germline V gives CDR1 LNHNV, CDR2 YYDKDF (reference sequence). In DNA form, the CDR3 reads TGTGCCACCAGCAGAGTTCAGGGGAATCAGGTCTTC. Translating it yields CATSRVQGNQVF.

The chain's CDR3 is CASSLLPTDTQYF. The CDR3 DNA reads as TGTGCCAGCAGCCTTCTCCCCACAGATACGCAGTATTTT. The V call is TRBV5-5, the J call TRBJ2-3, with D hard to call. This CDR3 is built from 13 residues. The germline V and J ends were trimmed by 4 bases and 2 bases, with 8 bases remaining between them. Germline CDR1 and CDR2: SGHKS and YYEKEE (reference sequence).

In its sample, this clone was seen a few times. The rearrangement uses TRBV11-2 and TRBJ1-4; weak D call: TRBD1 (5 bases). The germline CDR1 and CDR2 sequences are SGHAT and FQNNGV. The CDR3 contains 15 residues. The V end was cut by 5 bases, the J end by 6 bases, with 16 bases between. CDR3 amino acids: CASSLQTDIYEKLFF. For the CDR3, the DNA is TGTGCCAGCAGCCTTCAGACAGATATATATGAAAAACTGTTTTTT.

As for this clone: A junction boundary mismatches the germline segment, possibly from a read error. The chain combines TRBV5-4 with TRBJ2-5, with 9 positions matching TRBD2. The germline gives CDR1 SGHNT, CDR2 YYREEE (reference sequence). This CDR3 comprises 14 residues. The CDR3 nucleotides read TGCGCCAGCAGCCAATTAGCGGGGGAAGAGACCCAGTACTTC. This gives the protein CASSQLAGEETQYF. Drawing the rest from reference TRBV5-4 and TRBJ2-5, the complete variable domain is ETGVTQSPTHLIKTRGQQVTLRCSSQSGHNTVSWYQQALGQGPQFIFQYYREEENGRGNFPPRFSGLQFPNYSSELNVNALELDDSALYLCASSQLAGEETQYFGPGTRLLVL.

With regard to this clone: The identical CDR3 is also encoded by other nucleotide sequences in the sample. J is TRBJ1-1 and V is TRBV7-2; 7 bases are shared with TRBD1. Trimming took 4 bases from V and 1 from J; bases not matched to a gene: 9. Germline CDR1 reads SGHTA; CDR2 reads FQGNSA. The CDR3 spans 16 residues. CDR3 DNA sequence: TGTGCCAGCAGCTCCCGGACAGGCCGAGGGAACACTGAAGCTTTCTTT. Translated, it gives CASSSRTGRGNTEAFF.

Written as DNA, the CDR3 is TGTGCCAGCAGTCCATGGCTATCGGGACTAGCGGGAGAGACCCAGTACTTC. As protein: CASSPWLSGLAGETQYF. The V gene is TRBV27, the J gene TRBJ2-5; 12 nucleotides align to TRBD2. CDR3 length: 17 amino acids. Germline values: CDR1 MNHEY, CDR2 SMNVEV (reference sequence). The trim removed 5 bases at V and 4 bases at J, leaving 11 bases unmatched.

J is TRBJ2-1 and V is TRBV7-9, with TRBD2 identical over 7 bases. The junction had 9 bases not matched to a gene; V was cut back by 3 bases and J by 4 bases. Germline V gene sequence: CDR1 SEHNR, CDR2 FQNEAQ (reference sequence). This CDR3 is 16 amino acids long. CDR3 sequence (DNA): TGTGCCAGCAGCTTCCCGGCTAGCGGCCAATACAATGAGCAGTTCTTC. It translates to CASSFPASGQYNEQFF.

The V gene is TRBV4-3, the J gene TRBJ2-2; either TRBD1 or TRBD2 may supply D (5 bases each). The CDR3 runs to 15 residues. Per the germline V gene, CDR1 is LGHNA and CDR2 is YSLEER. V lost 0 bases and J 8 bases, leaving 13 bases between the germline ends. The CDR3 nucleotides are TGCGCCAGCAGCCAAGATCAGACGGGGACGGGGGAGCTGTTTTTT. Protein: CASSQDQTGTGELFF.

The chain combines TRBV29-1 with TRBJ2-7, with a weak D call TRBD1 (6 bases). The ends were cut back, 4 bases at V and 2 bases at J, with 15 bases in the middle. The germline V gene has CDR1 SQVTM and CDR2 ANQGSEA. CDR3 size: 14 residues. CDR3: CSVAPRDKAYEQYF. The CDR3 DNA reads TGCAGCGTTGCCCCTCGGGACAAAGCCTACGAGCAGTACTTC.

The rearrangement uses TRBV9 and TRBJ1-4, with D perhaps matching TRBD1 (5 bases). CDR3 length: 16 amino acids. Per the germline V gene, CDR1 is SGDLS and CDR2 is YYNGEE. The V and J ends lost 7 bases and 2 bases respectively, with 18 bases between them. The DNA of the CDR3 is TGTGCCAGCGGTCGAGGGACGGGCGGTACTAATGAAAAACTGTTTTTT. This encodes CASGRGTGGTNEKLFF.

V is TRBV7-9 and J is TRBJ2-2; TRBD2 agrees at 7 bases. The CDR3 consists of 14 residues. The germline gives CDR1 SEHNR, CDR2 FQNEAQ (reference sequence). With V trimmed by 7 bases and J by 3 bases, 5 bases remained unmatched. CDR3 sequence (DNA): TGTGCCAGCAAACTTGGGGGGGACACCGGGGAGCTGTTTTTT. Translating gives CASKLGGDTGELFF.

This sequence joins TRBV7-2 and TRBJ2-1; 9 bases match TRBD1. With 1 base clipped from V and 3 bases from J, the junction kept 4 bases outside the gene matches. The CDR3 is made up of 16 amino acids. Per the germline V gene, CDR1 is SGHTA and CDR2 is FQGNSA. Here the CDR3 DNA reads TGTGCCAGCAGCTTAGAGGGGGGACAGGGCTACAATGAGCAGTTCTTC. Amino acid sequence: CASSLEGGQGYNEQFF.

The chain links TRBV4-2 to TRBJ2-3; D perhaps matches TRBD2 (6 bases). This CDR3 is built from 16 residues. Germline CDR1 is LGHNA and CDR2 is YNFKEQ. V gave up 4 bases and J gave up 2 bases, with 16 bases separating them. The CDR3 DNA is TGTGCCAGCAGCCCCCCTCCCGGGAGATACACAGATACGCAGTATTTT. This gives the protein CASSPPPGRYTDTQYF.

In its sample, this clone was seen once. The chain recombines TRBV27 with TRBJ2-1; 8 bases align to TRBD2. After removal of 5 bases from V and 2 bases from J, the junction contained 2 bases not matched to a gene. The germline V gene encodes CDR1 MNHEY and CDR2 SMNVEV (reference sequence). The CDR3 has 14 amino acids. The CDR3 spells CASSSGSAYNEQFF. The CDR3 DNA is TGTGCCAGCAGTAGCGGGAGTGCCTACAATGAGCAGTTCTTC.